This TCR beta chain was sequenced in a study of blood T cells in healthy people across ages. Overall study results and limits: Leaving the PBMCs unsorted stopped any conclusive comparison of naive versus antigen-experienced cells.

This clonotype came up a few times. Its antigen is not identified. Mismatch with germline at one junction end may stem from a read error. The CDR3 runs to 15 residues. CDR1 and CDR2 (germline): LGHDT, YNNKEL (reference sequence). A second PCR of about 7 to 11 cycles used a sample-barcoded 5' primer and a J-beta primer mix. TCRdb processed the 5' RACE reads anew with MiXCR; each CDR3 protein has one entry. The top ten clones hold about a fifth of a sample with around 620,000 distinct CDR3 sequences, roughly 29% of them seen once. This clonotype was obtained from a woman aged 70-85 years in good health. Sequences were obtained from blood. This chain uses TRBV3-1 with TRBJ1-3; D is perhaps TRBD1 (6 bases). The CDR3 nucleotides are TGTGCCAGCAGCTCGCAACAGGGTCTGGGAAGCACCATATATTTT. Translating it yields CASSSQQGLGSTIYF.